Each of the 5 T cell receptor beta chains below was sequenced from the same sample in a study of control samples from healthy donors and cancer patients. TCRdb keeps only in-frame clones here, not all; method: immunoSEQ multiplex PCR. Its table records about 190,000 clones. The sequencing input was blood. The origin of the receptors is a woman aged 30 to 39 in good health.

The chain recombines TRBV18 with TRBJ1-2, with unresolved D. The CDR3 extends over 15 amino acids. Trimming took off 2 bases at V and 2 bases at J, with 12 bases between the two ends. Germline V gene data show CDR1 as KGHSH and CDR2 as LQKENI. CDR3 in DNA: TGTGCCAGCTCACCAGGACTCCGGACCAACTATGGCTACACCTTC. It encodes CASSPGLRTNYGYTF.

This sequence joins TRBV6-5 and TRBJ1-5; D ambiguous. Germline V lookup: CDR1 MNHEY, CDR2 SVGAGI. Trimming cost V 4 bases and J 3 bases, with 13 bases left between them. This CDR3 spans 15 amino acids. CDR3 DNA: TGTGCCAGCAGTTCGTACAGAGTGTACAATCAGCCCCAGCATTTT. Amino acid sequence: CASSSYRVYNQPQHF.

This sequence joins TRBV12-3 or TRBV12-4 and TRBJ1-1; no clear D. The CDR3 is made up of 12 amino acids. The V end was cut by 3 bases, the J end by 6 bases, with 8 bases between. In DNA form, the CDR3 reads TGTGCCAGCAGTTTGGATCCCGCTGAAGCTTTCTTT. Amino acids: CASSLDPAEAFF.

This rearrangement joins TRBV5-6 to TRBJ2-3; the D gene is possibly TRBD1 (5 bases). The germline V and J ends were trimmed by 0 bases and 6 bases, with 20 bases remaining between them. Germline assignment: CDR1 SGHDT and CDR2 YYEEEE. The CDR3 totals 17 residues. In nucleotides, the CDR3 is TGTGCCAGCAGCTTGGGAGGTTTAGGGGTGCGTGGGGATACGCAGTATTTT. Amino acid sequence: CASSLGGLGVRGDTQYF.

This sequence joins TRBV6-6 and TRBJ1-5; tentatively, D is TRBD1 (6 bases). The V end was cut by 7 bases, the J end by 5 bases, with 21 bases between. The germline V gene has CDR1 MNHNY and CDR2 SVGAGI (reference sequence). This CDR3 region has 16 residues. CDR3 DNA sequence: TGTGCCAGCACCACAGGGAGAGGGCGGATGGATCAGCCCCAGCATTTT. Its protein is CASTTGRGRMDQPQHF.